This is a list of T cell receptor beta chains from one sample in a study of blood T cell repertoires in COVID-19. Method: immunoSEQ multiplex PCR; TCRdb's copy keeps in-frame clones and lacks some. The table lists around 78,000 clones, 75% to 90% of them singletons. The sample comprised peripheral blood. The receptor source for this set is a man aged 45 to 65 with active or convalescent COVID-19. Both conserved end residues are part of each CDR3. The D gene is left open where the match is weak. Clone size is stated in some rows and not others, as once, few, many or a class when expanded.

size	D	V	length	J	DNA	CDR3
.	TRBD2	TRBV28	14	TRBJ2-3	TGTGCCAGTAAACTAGCGGGAGCGACAGATACGCAGTATTTT	CASKLAGATDTQYF
.	.	TRBV19	17	TRBJ2-1	TGTGCCAGTAGTGGGGCCCAGGGCGATTTCTCCTACAATGAGCAGTTCTTC	CASSGAQGDFSYNEQFF
.	.	TRBV5-8	13	TRBJ2-3	TGTGCCAGCAAGCTACCCAGCACAGATACGCAGTATTTT	CASKLPSTDTQYF
.	TRBD1	TRBV19	15	TRBJ1-5	TGTGCCAGTAGTAGCCGGACAGGGGGCCAACAGCCCCAGCATTTT	CASSSRTGGQQPQHF
.	.	TRBV11-2	14	TRBJ2-3	TGTGCCAGCAGCTTAGATATGGCCACAGATACGCAGTATTTT	CASSLDMATDTQYF
.	TRBD2	TRBV7-2	15	TRBJ2-7	TGTGCCAGCTCGAGGACTAGCGGGGGTTCCTACGAGCAGTACTTC	CASSRTSGGSYEQYF
.	TRBD1	TRBV19	14	TRBJ2-3	TGTGCCAGTAAAGGGGGACAGGGAACAGATACGCAGTATTTT	CASKGGQGTDTQYF
.	.	TRBV9	15	TRBJ1-1	TGTGCCAGCAGCGTAAGTTTTGAGGTAAACACTGAAGCTTTCTTT	CASSVSFEVNTEAFF
.	TRBD2	TRBV7-6	20	TRBJ2-3	TGTGCCAGCAGCTTAGCGGTCTTGACTAGCGGGGGGGCGAGGGCAGATACGCAGTATTTT	CASSLAVLTSGGARADTQYF
few	TRBD2	TRBV4-2	15	TRBJ2-7	TGTGCCAGCAGCGATCCGGGACTAGACTCCTACGAGCAGTACTTC	CASSDPGLDSYEQYF
once	TRBD1	TRBV6-5	14	TRBJ1-5	TGTGCCAGCAGCCGAGACAGGGGGTTAGGGCCCCAGCATTTT	CASSRDRGLGPQHF
.	.	TRBV30	12	TRBJ2-7	TGTGCCTGGAGCGCGGGACCCTACGAGCAGTACTTC	CAWSAGPYEQYF
once	.	TRBV20-1	11	TRBJ2-7	TGCAGTGCTAGCTACCCTTACGAGCAGTACTTC	CSASYPYEQYF
.	.	TRBV18	14	TRBJ2-7	TGTGCCAGCTCGGACCTCACGGGGTCCTACGAGCAGTACTTC	CASSDLTGSYEQYF
.	.	TRBV18	16	TRBJ2-3	TGTGCCAGCTCGTCTACTCGAGCGGATCTAACAGATACGCAGTATTTT	CASSSTRADLTDTQYF
few	TRBD1	TRBV18	12	TRBJ1-1	TGTGCCAGCTCACCAGGTCAGGGGGCGGCTTTCTTT	CASSPGQGAAFF
.	TRBD1	TRBV19	13	TRBJ1-1	TGTGCCAGTAGTTATACAGGGGAGACTGAAGCTTTCTTT	CASSYTGETEAFF
.	.	TRBV11-3	14	TRBJ1-1	TGTGCCAGCAGCTTTGGGGGGAGGAACACTGAAGCTTTCTTT	CASSFGGRNTEAFF
.	.	TRBV7-8	13	TRBJ2-5	TGTGCCAGCAGCTCCGCCAGGGTTGAGACCCAGTACTTC	CASSSARVETQYF
.	TRBD1	TRBV7-2	13	TRBJ1-1	TGTGCCAGCAGCATGCGACAGGGCACTGAAGCTTTCTTT	CASSMRQGTEAFF
.	TRBD2	TRBV30	14	TRBJ2-5	TGTGCCACGACGGGAGCGGGAGAACTAGAGACCCAGTACTTC	CATTGAGELETQYF
.	.	TRBV28	15	TRBJ2-7	TGTGCCAGCAGTACACTAGCCCTCGGGGCCTACGAGCAGTACTTC	CASSTLALGAYEQYF
.	.	TRBV10-3	14	TRBJ1-3	TGTGCCATTACCCCCCAGGGCTCTGGAAACACCATATATTTT	CAITPQGSGNTIYF
.	TRBD1	TRBV3-1/TRBV3-2	16	TRBJ1-2	TGTGCCAGCAGCCAAGCCGGGACAGGGCGGGCGGCGGGCTACACCTTC	CASSQAGTGRAAGYTF
.	.	TRBV6-5	15	TRBJ1-4	TGTGCCAGCAGTTACGCGGGGCGTAGTAATGAAAAACTGTTTTTT	CASSYAGRSNEKLFF
.	TRBD2	TRBV4-1	18	TRBJ2-5	TGCGCCAGCAGCCAAAAGGGGACTAGCGGGGTCTCGAAGGAGACCCAGTACTTC	CASSQKGTSGVSKETQYF
.	TRBD1	TRBV19	15	TRBJ1-5	TGTGCCAGTAGCCGGGGACAGTCTAATAATCAGCCCCAGCATTTT	CASSRGQSNNQPQHF
.	TRBD2	TRBV30	15	TRBJ2-1	TGTGCCTGGAGGGGCGGGGGGCCTTTTGTGGATGAGCAGTTCTTC	CAWRGGGPFVDEQFF
once	.	TRBV30	14	TRBJ2-5	TGTGCCTGGAGTGGGTCAGGGTACCAAGAGACCCAGTACTTC	CAWSGSGYQETQYF
.	.	TRBV7-9	15	TRBJ2-1	TGTGCCAGCAGCTTAGATTTCGGTAGCAGCAATGAGCAGTTCTTC	CASSLDFGSSNEQFF
.	.	TRBV5-1	14	TRBJ2-2	TGCGCCAGCAGCGAGACTAGTTTGGCCGGGGAGCTGTTTTTT	CASSETSLAGELFF
.	.	TRBV29-1	11	TRBJ2-7	TGCAGTTGTTTTAGCTCCTACGAGCAGTACTTC	CSCFSSYEQYF
few	.	TRBV9	14	TRBJ1-2	TGTGCCAGCAGCGTAGCTTCAGAATTCTATGGCTACACCTTC	CASSVASEFYGYTF
.	.	TRBV6-2/TRBV6-3	16	TRBJ1-5	TGTGCCAGCAGTTATGGGGGAGGTCTGAGCAATCAGCCCCAGCATTTT	CASSYGGGLSNQPQHF
.	TRBD2	TRBV18	14	TRBJ2-7	TGTGCCAGCTCACCAGCGGGGGGGGGCTACGAGCAGTACTTC	CASSPAGGGYEQYF
.	.	TRBV12-5	15	TRBJ2-7	TGTGCTAGTGGTTTGGTACATGGACAGAACTACGAGCAGTACTTC	CASGLVHGQNYEQYF
.	.	TRBV25-1	14	TRBJ1-6	TGTGCCAGCAGTGCCCGTCGACCCCAGGGGCCCCTCCACTTT	CASSARRPQGPLHF
.	.	TRBV28	14	TRBJ2-5	TGTGCCAGCAGCAAGACTAGTCGCCAAGAGACCCAGTACTTC	CASSKTSRQETQYF
few	TRBD1	TRBV18	17	TRBJ1-4	TGTGCCAGCTCACAGAGCCGGACAGGGATGTCTAATGAAAAACTGTTTTTT	CASSQSRTGMSNEKLFF
once	.	TRBV29-1	12	TRBJ2-5	TGCAGCGTTAGGGGGGGCTGGGAGACCCAGTACTTC	CSVRGGWETQYF
.	.	TRBV19	14	TRBJ2-7	TGTGCCAGTAGTCAAATCCACAGGGATTTCGAGCAGTACTTC	CASSQIHRDFEQYF
once	TRBD2	TRBV11-2	14	TRBJ2-1	TGTGCCAGCAGCCCCGGGAGGCGGGGGAATGAGCAGTTCTTC	CASSPGRRGNEQFF
few	TRBD1	TRBV30	13	TRBJ2-1	TGTGCCTGGAGTGAGGGACAGAATAATGAGCAGTTCTTC	CAWSEGQNNEQFF
.	TRBD2	TRBV6-5	14	TRBJ2-1	TGTGCCTGTGGTAGCGGGGGGGCCTACAATGAGCAGTTCTTC	CACGSGGAYNEQFF
.	.	TRBV29-1	12	TRBJ2-5	TGCAGCGTTGCTTGGACAGAAGAGACCCAGTACTTC	CSVAWTEETQYF
few	.	TRBV28	14	TRBJ1-3	TGTGCCAGCTGGCAGGACACCTCTGGAAACACCATATATTTT	CASWQDTSGNTIYF
.	.	TRBV5-6	12	TRBJ1-1	TGTGCCAGCAGCTTCGGTAACACTGAAGCTTTCTTT	CASSFGNTEAFF
.	TRBD1	TRBV25-1	15	TRBJ1-4	TGTGCCAGCAGTGACGGGGACAGCCGGAGTGAAAAACTGTTTTTT	CASSDGDSRSEKLFF
.	.	TRBV27	13	TRBJ2-7	TGTGCCAGCAGATTCGGGGCCGGGGGAGAGCAGTACTTC	CASRFGAGGEQYF
few	TRBD1	TRBV24-1	20	TRBJ2-2	TGTGCCACCAGTGCTGGGGGTACGACAGGGCAGACGAGAAACACCGGGGAGCTGTTTTTT	CATSAGGTTGQTRNTGELFF
.	TRBD1	TRBV10-3	16	TRBJ2-1	TGTGCCATCAGTGAGTCGGGGCAGGGGGCAGATAATGAGCAGTTCTTC	CAISESGQGADNEQFF
few	.	TRBV4-3	14	TRBJ1-5	TGCGCCAGCAGCCAAGGCCGGGGGGATCAGCCCCAGCATTTT	CASSQGRGDQPQHF